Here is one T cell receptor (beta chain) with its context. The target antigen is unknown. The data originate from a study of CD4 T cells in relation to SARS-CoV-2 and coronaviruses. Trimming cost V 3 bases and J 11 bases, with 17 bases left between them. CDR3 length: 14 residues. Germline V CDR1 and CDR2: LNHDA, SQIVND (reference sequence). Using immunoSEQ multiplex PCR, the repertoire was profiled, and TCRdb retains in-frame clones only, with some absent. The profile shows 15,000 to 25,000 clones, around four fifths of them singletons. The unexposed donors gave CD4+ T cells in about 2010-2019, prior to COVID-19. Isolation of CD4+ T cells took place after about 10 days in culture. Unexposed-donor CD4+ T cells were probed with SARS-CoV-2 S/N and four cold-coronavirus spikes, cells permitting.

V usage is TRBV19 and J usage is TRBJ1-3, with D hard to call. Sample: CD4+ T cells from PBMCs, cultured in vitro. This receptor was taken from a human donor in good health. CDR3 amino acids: CASSIRLFTGPIYF. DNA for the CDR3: TGTGCCAGTAGTATTCGTCTTTTTACTGGCCCCATATATTTT.